These 16 T cell receptor beta chains came from one sample sequenced in a study of blood T cells in healthy people across ages. It was with a sample-barcoded 5' primer and a J-beta primer mix that a second PCR of roughly 7 to 12 cycles was run. Via MiXCR, TCRdb re-called the 5' RACE reads, giving one row per CDR3 protein. Among more than 900,000 distinct CDR3 sequences listed, approximately 25% were seen once. The same sample was also studied in work on T cells of mothers and their children.

The source material was blood. These receptors all come from a girl aged 2 to 9 in good health.

This chain links TRBV7-9 with TRBJ2-5, with 9 positions matching TRBD2. The tail of the sequence fits TRBJ2-1 better, so the J call may be wrong. The CDR3 contains 16 residues. Per the germline V gene, CDR1 is SEHNR and CDR2 is FQNEAQ (reference sequence). CDR3 region: CASSRPGRGGQNEQFF. CDR3 DNA sequence: TGTGCCAGCAGCCGCCCGGGGCGGGGGGGCCAAAATGAGCAGTTCTTC.

The chain couples TRBV7-9 to TRBJ2-1, with 9 bases that match TRBD2. Trimming cost V 5 bases and J 7 bases; bases outside gene matches: 15. The CDR3 is 17 residues long. Per the germline V gene, CDR1 is SEHNR and CDR2 is FQNEAQ (reference sequence). The CDR3 region is CASSPRSAGGQVNEQFF. CDR3 in DNA: TGTGCCAGCAGCCCGCGGTCAGCGGGGGGCCAAGTAAATGAGCAGTTCTTC.

V and J are TRBV6-1 and TRBJ2-1; D unclear. The CDR3 is 12 amino acids. CDR1 and CDR2 from the germline V gene are MNHNS and SASEGT. V was pared by 3 bases and J by 9 bases, with 9 bases between. CDR3: CASSDPTVEQFF. CDR3 DNA: TGTGCCAGCAGTGACCCGACCGTTGAGCAGTTCTTC.

The chain recombines TRBV4-3 with TRBJ2-1, with TRBD2 identical over 9 bases. J gave up 3 bases and V 3 bases, and 12 bases lay outside the gene matches. CDR3 length: 18 amino acids. Germline V lookup: CDR1 LGHNA, CDR2 YSLEER. The CDR3 here is CASSQMTSGPTYYNEQFF. The CDR3 nucleotides read TGCGCCAGCAGCCAGATGACTAGCGGACCAACTTACTACAATGAGCAGTTCTTC.

J is TRBJ2-2 and V is TRBV4-1; TRBD2 aligns across 14 bases. J gave up 6 bases and V 2 bases, and 8 bases lay outside the gene matches. The CDR3 extends over 18 amino acids. Germline V gene lookup returns CDR1 MGHRA and CDR2 YSYEKL. The CDR3 bases are TGCGCCAGCAGCCAATTGCGACTAGCGGGAGGGAAGTCCGGGGAGCTGTTTTTT. It is translated as CASSQLRLAGGKSGELFF.

This clonotype was seen only a few times. DNA of the CDR3: TGTGCCATCAGTGAGTCTGCTGGCTACACCTTC. This encodes CAISESAGYTF. This chain joins TRBV10-3 and TRBJ1-2; D is ambiguous. CDR1 ENHRY and CDR2 SYGVKD come from the germline V gene. Trimming pared 0 bases from V and 7 bases from J, leaving 3 bases between. The CDR3 is 11 residues long.

A few counts support this clonotype. The rearrangement uses TRBV7-9 and TRBJ2-5, with unresolved D. Germline V gene data show CDR1 as SEHNR and CDR2 as FQNEAQ (reference sequence). CDR3 length: 14 residues. V lost 1 base, J lost 2 bases, and 8 bases lay in between. As DNA, the CDR3 is TGTGCCAGCAGCTTAGGCAGCCAGCAAGAGACCCAGTACTTC. Translation gives CASSLGSQQETQYF.

This clonotype was counted between two and nine times. The V and J genes are TRBV5-1 and TRBJ1-2; the D is unclear. Germline V lookup: CDR1 SGHRS, CDR2 YFSETQ. Deletions cut 0 bases from V and 0 bases from J, with 9 bases between. The CDR3 runs 15 residues. In nucleotides, the CDR3 is TGCGCCAGCAGCTTGGGTTGGGGAGCTAACTATGGCTACACCTTC. Amino acid sequence: CASSLGWGANYGYTF.

This clonotype was detected only a few times. The chain couples TRBV28 to TRBJ2-1; perhaps TRBD2 as D (5 bases). The CDR3 is made up of 13 amino acids. Germline V gives CDR1 MDHEN, CDR2 SYDVKM. V lost 2 bases to trimming and J lost 7 bases, with 9 bases between them. CDR3 sequence: CASSLMGGNEQFF. The CDR3 DNA reads as TGTGCCAGCAGTTTAATGGGCGGGAATGAGCAGTTCTTC. Variable domain in full (rest from reference TRBV28 and TRBJ2-1): DVKVTQSSRYLVKRTGEKVFLECVQDMDHENMFWYRQDPGLGLRLIYFSYDVKMKEKGDIPEGYSVSREKKERFSLILESASTNQTSMYLCASSLMGGNEQFFGPGTRLTVL.

J is TRBJ2-5 and V is TRBV7-8; D call uncertain. Between the trimmed V and J ends, which lost 2 bases and 4 bases, there was a span of 11 bases. In germline, CDR1 is SGHVS, CDR2 FQNEAQ. This CDR3 is 14 amino acids long. CDR3 DNA: TGTGCCAGCAGCTTAAGAGCCAAGGCAGAGACCCAGTACTTC. Protein product: CASSLRAKAETQYF.

This chain joins TRBV4-1 and TRBJ2-5; D is unclear. The J call may be mistaken, given a closer DNA end match to TRBJ2-7. This CDR3 is 15 amino acids long. From germline, CDR1 is MGHRA and CDR2 YSYEKL. Here the CDR3 DNA reads TGCGCCAGCAGCCAAGGGTCCTCTGTCTCCTACGAGCAGTACTTC. Amino acid sequence: CASSQGSSVSYEQYF.

The J gene is TRBJ2-7, the V gene TRBV11-2, with 7 bases aligning to TRBD2. The CDR3 is 15 residues long. V shed 0 bases, J shed 3 bases, and the junction held 5 bases outside the gene matches. In germline, CDR1 is SGHAT, CDR2 FQNNGV. For the CDR3, the DNA is TGTGCCAGCAGCTTAGAAGGGCGGGAGCTCTACGAGCAGTACTTC. Its translation is CASSLEGRELYEQYF.

This clonotype was detected a few times. V is TRBV9 and J is TRBJ2-5; a possible D gene is TRBD2 (5 bases). This CDR3 comprises 14 residues. V shed 2 bases and J shed 5 bases, with 13 bases lying between them. Germline values: CDR1 SGDLS, CDR2 YYNGEE. The CDR3 protein is CASSVESGYETQYF. The CDR3 coding sequence is TGTGCCAGCAGCGTGGAGTCGGGGTATGAGACCCAGTACTTC.

This clonotype has only a few counts. This sequence joins TRBV5-1 and TRBJ2-3; the D gene is possibly TRBD2 (5 bases). The CDR3 is 16 residues long. Trimming pared 2 bases from V and 2 bases from J, leaving 15 bases between. In germline, CDR1 is SGHRS, CDR2 YFSETQ. CDR3: CASSLMRETSTDTQYF. The CDR3 DNA is TGCGCCAGCAGCTTAATGAGGGAGACCTCCACAGATACGCAGTATTTT.

This clonotype appeared a few times. The chain employs TRBV9 and TRBJ2-3; possibly TRBD2 for D (6 bases). This CDR3 spans 15 amino acids. Trimming stripped 1 base from V and 0 bases from J, with 9 bases between. Germline V gene lookup returns CDR1 SGDLS and CDR2 YYNGEE. CDR3 DNA sequence: TGTGCCAGCAGCGTAATGGGACTGAGCACAGATACGCAGTATTTT. Protein product: CASSVMGLSTDTQYF. Looking up the rest from reference TRBV9 and TRBJ2-3 gives the full variable domain: DSGVTQTPKHLITATGQRVTLRCSPRSGDLSVYWYQQSLDQGLQFLIQYYNGEERAKGNILERFSAQQFPDLHSELNLSSLELGDSALYFCASSVMGLSTDTQYFGPGTRLTVL.

V gene TRBV20-1 combines with J gene TRBJ2-1; the match to TRBD2 covers 10 bases. This CDR3 contains 19 residues. Germline V gene data show CDR1 as DFQATT and CDR2 as SNEGSKA (reference sequence). V lost 1 base, J lost 9 bases, and 21 bases stayed unmatched. The CDR3 coding sequence is TGCAGTGCTAGAGTATCGGTAGCGGCTAGCGGGAGTTTGTTTGGTGAGCAGTTCTTC. Encoded protein: CSARVSVAASGSLFGEQFF.